This entry is about one TCR beta chain. The germline V gene encodes CDR1 SGDLS and CDR2 YYNGEE. V lost 3 bases and J 3 bases, leaving 12 bases between the germline ends. CDR3 size: 14 residues. Using immunoSEQ multiplex PCR, the repertoire was profiled, and TCRdb retains in-frame clones only, with some absent. The sample contains roughly 510,000 clones, 70% to 90% of which appear only once. The treatment here: some 19 received Ad26.COV2.S at low or high dose, single or two shots; roughly five received placebo; per-sample allocation not given. Sampling took place 63 days after the first vaccine or placebo injection. This sample is part of a study of Ad26.COV2.S vaccination and SARS-CoV-2 variants. For the study at large: Once, or twice with 56 days between doses, Ad26.COV2.S was given intramuscularly.

The chain uses TRBV9 and TRBJ1-2; D gene unclear. This TCR was sampled from a person between 18 and 65 years old who received the Ad26.COV2.S COVID-19 vaccine or a placebo. The specimen comprised peripheral blood, sampled in a trial of Ad26.COV2.S vaccine versus placebo. CDR3 in amino acids: CASSAQAAHYGYTF. The CDR3 DNA reads TGTGCCAGCAGCGCGCAGGCCGCCCACTATGGCTACACCTTC.